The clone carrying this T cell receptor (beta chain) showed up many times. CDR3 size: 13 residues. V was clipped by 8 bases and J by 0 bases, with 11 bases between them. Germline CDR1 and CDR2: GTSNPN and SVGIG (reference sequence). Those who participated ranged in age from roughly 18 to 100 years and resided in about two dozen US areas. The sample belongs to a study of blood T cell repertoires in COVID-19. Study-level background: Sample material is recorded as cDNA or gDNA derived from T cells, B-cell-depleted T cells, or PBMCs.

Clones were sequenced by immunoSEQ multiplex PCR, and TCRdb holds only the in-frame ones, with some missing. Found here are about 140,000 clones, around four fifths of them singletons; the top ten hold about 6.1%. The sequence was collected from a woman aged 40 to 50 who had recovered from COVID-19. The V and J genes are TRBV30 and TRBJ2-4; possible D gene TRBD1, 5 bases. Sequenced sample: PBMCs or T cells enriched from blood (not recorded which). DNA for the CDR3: TGTGCCCGCTCGACAGTAGCCAAAAACATTCAGTACTTC. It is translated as CARSTVAKNIQYF.